The sample holds a few counts of the clone carrying this TCR beta chain. The antigen remains unidentified. Using its own MiXCR run on the 5' RACE reads, TCRdb lists one record per CDR3 protein. The data contain a few hundred thousand distinct CDR3 sequences, around 21% of them singletons. The data are from a study of CD8 T cells in ankylosing spondylitis. Overall study results and limits: In ankylosing spondylitis blood, a motif of roughly eight highly homologous TCR beta variants appeared characteristic.

From germline, CDR1 is SGHRS and CDR2 YFSETQ. This CDR3 has 16 amino acids. V lost 0 bases and J lost 2, with 11 bases in between. The clonotype originates from a female donor with ankylosing spondylitis or in good health (not recorded which). Sequences were obtained from blood, either unsorted or a sorted T cell fraction (not recorded which). The chain recombines TRBV5-1 with TRBJ2-2; D is possibly TRBD1 (5 bases). The CDR3 DNA follows: TGCGCCAGCAGCTTGGGGCCAGGGATCAACACCGGGGAGCTGTTTTTT. It specifies CASSLGPGINTGELFF.